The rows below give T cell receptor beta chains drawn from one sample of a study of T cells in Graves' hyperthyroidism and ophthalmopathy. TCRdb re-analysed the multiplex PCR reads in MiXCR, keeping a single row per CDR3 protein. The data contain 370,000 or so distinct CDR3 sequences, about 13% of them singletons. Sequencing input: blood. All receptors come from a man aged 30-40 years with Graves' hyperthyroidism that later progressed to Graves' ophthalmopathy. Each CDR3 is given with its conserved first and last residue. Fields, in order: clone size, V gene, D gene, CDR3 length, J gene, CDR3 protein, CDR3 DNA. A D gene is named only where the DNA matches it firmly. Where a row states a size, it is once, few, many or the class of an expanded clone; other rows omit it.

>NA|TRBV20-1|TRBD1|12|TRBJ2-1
CSATGGFDEQFF
TGCAGTGCTACAGGGGGCTTCGATGAGCAGTTCTTC
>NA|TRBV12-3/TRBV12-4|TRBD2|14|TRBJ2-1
CASSQTSGGPRRFF
TGTGCCAGCAGCCAGACTAGCGGGGGCCCTCGGCGGTTCTTC
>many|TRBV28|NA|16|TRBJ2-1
CASSFQGSRRDNEQFF
TGTGCCAGCAGTTTTCAAGGTTCCCGCCGGGACAATGAGCAGTTCTTC
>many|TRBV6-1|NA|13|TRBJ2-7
CASSESGAYEQYF
TGTGCCAGCAGTGAGTCAGGGGCCTACGAGCAGTACTTC
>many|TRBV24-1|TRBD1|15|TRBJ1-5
CATSDGTGYNQPQHF
TGTGCCACCAGTGACGGGACAGGGTACAATCAGCCCCAGCATTTT
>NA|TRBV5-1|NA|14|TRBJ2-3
CASNKAESTDTQYF
TGCGCCAGCAATAAGGCGGAGAGCACAGATACGCAGTATTTT
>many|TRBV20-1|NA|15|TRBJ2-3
CSAGWRLRGTDTQYF
TGCAGCGCGGGGTGGAGGCTTCGAGGCACAGATACGCAGTATTTT
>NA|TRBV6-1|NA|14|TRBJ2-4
CASSPARDSNIQYF
TGTGCCAGCAGCCCGGCTCGGGATTCAAACATTCAGTACTTC
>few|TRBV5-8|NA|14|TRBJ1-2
CASTLSYGVYGYTF
TGTGCCAGCACACTCAGCTATGGAGTCTATGGCTACACCTTC
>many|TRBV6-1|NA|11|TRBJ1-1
CASFSGSEAFF
TGTGCCAGCTTTTCGGGGAGTGAAGCTTTCTTT
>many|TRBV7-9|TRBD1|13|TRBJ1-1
CASLLGQSTEAFF
TGTGCCAGCCTGTTGGGACAGAGCACTGAAGCTTTCTTT
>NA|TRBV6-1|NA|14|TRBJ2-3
CASKSLTGTDTQYF
TGTGCCAGCAAATCCTTGACTGGTACAGATACGCAGTATTTT
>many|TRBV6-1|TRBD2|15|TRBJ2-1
CASTGIAGGYNEQFF
TGTGCCAGCACCGGAATAGCGGGGGGATACAATGAGCAGTTCTTC
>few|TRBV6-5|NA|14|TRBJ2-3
CASSYSIGGDTQYF
TGTGCCAGCAGTTACTCGATTGGTGGGGATACGCAGTATTTT
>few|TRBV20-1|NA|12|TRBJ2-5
CSAPHFDGTQYF
TGCAGTGCTCCCCATTTTGACGGGACCCAGTACTTC
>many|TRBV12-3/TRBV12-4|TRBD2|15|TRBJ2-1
CASSFLAGGYNEQFF
TGTGCCAGCAGTTTCCTAGCGGGGGGCTACAATGAGCAGTTCTTC
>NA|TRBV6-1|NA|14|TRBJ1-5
CASSLDRTGQPQHF
TGTGCCAGCAGTTTGGATAGAACCGGGCAGCCCCAGCATTTT
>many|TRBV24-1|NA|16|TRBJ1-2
CATSDNTGFGAVGYTF
TGTGCCACCAGTGATAACACAGGGTTTGGCGCGGTGGGCTACACCTTC
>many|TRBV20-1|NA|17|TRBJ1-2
CSARDKSRSDRMYGYTF
TGCAGTGCTAGAGATAAGTCCCGTAGCGACAGGATGTATGGCTACACCTTC
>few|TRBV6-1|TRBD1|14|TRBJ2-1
CASSWGQGWNEQFF
TGTGCCAGCAGTTGGGGACAGGGGTGGAATGAGCAGTTCTTC
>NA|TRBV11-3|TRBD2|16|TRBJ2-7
CASSHGLAGSLYEQYF
TGTGCCAGCAGCCACGGACTAGCGGGTTCGCTATACGAGCAGTACTTC
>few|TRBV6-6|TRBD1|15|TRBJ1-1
CASSYSVTGGTEAFF
TGTGCCAGCAGTTACTCGGTCACAGGGGGCACTGAAGCTTTCTTT
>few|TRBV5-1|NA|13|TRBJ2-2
CASSLGRSGELFF
TGCGCCAGCAGCCTGGGGAGATCCGGGGAGCTGTTTTTT
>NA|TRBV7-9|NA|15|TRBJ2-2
CASSSYPPNTGELFF
TGTGCCAGCAGTTCTTATCCCCCGAACACCGGGGAGCTGTTTTTT
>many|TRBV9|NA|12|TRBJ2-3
CASSVVRDTQYF
TGTGCCAGCAGCGTAGTTAGAGATACGCAGTATTTT
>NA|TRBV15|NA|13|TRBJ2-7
CATSRDRSYEQYF
TGTGCCACCAGCAGAGATCGCTCCTACGAGCAGTACTTC
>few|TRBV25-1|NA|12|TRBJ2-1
CASGTVYNEQFF
TGTGCCAGCGGTACAGTCTACAATGAGCAGTTCTTC
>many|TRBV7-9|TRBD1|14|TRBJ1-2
CASSLPGQGYGYTF
TGTGCCAGCAGCCTACCCGGACAGGGCTATGGCTACACCTTC
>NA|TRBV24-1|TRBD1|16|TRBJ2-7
CATSDPTGQEAYEQYF
TGTGCCACCAGTGATCCCACGGGACAGGAGGCCTACGAGCAGTACTTC
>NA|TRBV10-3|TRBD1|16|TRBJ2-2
CAIRTRTGGAAGELFF
TGTGCCATCAGAACAAGGACAGGGGGCGCGGCCGGGGAGCTGTTTTTT
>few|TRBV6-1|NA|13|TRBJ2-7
CASSENSLYEQYF
TGTGCCAGCAGTGAGAATTCCCTCTACGAGCAGTACTTC
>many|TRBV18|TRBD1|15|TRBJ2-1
CASSPDRGLVYEQFF
TGTGCCAGCTCACCAGACAGGGGGCTTGTATATGAGCAGTTCTTC
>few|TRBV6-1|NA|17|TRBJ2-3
CASSPLREARSTDTQYF
TGTGCCAGCAGCCCCCTCCGAGAGGCTAGAAGCACAGATACGCAGTATTTT
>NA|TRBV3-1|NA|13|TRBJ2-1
CASTSILYNEQFF
TGTGCCAGCACCTCAATACTTTACAATGAGCAGTTCTTC
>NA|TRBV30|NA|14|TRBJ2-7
CAWSYAGTPYEQYF
TGTGCCTGGAGTTACGCCGGGACGCCTTACGAGCAGTACTTC
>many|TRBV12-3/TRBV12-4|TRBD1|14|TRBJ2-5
CASSRTGGLETQYF
TGTGCCAGCAGCCGGACAGGGGGCTTGGAGACCCAGTACTTC
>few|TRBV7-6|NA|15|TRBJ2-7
CASSLTPESSYEQYF
TGTGCCAGCAGCTTAACCCCGGAGAGTTCCTACGAGCAGTACTTC
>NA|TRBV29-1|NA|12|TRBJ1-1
CSATASNTEAFF
TGCAGCGCCACTGCTTCGAACACTGAAGCTTTCTTT
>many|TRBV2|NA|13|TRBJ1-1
CASRLGQNTEAFF
TGTGCCAGCAGATTGGGACAGAACACTGAAGCTTTCTTT
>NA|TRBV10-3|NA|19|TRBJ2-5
CAPPPPPPSASTVLETQYF
TGTGCCCCCCCCCCCCCCCCCCCCTCGGCCAGTACGGTATTGGAGACCCAGTACTTC
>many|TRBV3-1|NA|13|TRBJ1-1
CASSQDRDTEAFF
TGTGCCAGCAGCCAAGATCGCGACACTGAAGCTTTCTTT
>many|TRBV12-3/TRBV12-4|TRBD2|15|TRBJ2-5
CASSSLAGGMATQYF
TGTGCCAGCAGCTCACTAGCGGGGGGAATGGCGACCCAGTACTTC
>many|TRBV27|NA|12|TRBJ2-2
CASSLHSGELFF
TGTGCCAGCAGTTTACATTCCGGGGAGCTGTTTTTT
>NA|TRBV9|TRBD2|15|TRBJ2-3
CASSGSGGTGDTQYF
TGTGCCAGCAGCGGGAGCGGGGGTACGGGAGATACGCAGTATTTT
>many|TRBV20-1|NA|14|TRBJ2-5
CSARGRDNKETQYF
TGCAGTGCTAGAGGCAGGGACAATAAAGAGACCCAGTACTTC
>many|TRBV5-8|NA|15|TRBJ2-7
CASSTRGYSGGEQYF
TGTGCCAGCAGCACGCGGGGGTATTCAGGGGGCGAGCAGTACTTC